The table lists the clone carrying this T cell receptor beta chain with a count of one. Germline CDR1 and CDR2: LNHNV and YYDKDF (reference sequence). The CDR3 covers 17 residues. Trimming left V 0 bases short and J 5 bases short, with 17 bases between. In the original processing: Amplified reference gene primers provided the basis for estimating nucleated cell counts. Sequencing was performed with immunoSEQ multiplex PCR; in TCRdb, only in-frame clones are kept and a portion is missing. That table gives V, J and clone size, and the DNA gave D and trimming. There are some 330,000 clones in the sample; about 89% occur only once, and about 2.1% lies in the top ten. This entry belongs to a study of blood T cell repertoires in COVID-19. Study summary: All recovered Cohort 3 donors got two negative PCRs, got clearance, or saw symptom resolution.

The source of this sequence is a middle-aged man in a cohort exposed to, infected with or recovered from COVID-19 (not recorded which). Sequenced input: PBMCs or T cells enriched from blood (not recorded which). The chain couples TRBV15 to TRBJ1-3; tentatively, D is TRBD1 (6 bases). CDR3 bases: TGTGCCACCAGCAGAGATACCCCCGGGACACGGAGAAACACCATATATTTT. Translating gives CATSRDTPGTRRNTIYF.